These T cell receptor beta chains were read from a single sample in a study of human T cells and chemical hapten exposure. TCRdb re-derived calls from the RACE reads in MiXCR, one entry per CDR3 protein. The sample contains 95,000 to 150,000 distinct CDR3 sequences, about 13% of which appear only once. Specimen: whole blood, collected in connection with sensitization to the hapten diphenylcyclopropenone (DPC). The receptors were gathered from a man younger than 30 with alopecia areata. Some clones in this sample may be carry-over from other donors' samples. CDR3s include the opening cysteine and the closing phenylalanine or tryptophan. D genes are given only for firm matches. Some rows have no size entry. The others give once, few or many, or a class for an expanded clone.

size,V,J,D,CDR3,DNA
NA,TRBV18,TRBJ1-5,TRBD1,CASSPLWTGKETVNQPQHF,TGTGCCAGCTCACCACTCTGGACAGGGAAGGAGACGGTCAATCAGCCCCAGCATTTT
few,TRBV19,TRBJ1-2,NA,CASSPRGDGYTF,TGTGCCAGTAGTCCAAGGGGGGATGGCTACACCTTC
NA,TRBV6-6,TRBJ2-3,NA,CASSSDFGAADTQYF,TGTGCCAGCAGTTCGGACTTTGGGGCGGCAGATACGCAGTATTTT
few,TRBV7-9,TRBJ2-7,TRBD1,CASSHRTGGYEQYF,TGTGCCAGCAGCCATAGGACAGGGGGCTACGAGCAGTACTTC
NA,TRBV28,TRBJ2-2,TRBD2,CASNKAGDANTGELFF,TGTGCCAGCAACAAAGCGGGGGATGCGAACACCGGGGAGCTGTTTTTT
few,TRBV10-3,TRBJ2-5,TRBD1,CAISPTDRGETQYF,TGTGCCATCAGTCCCACCGACAGGGGAGAGACCCAGTACTTC
few,TRBV7-7,TRBJ2-5,NA,CASSLAHQGFQETQYF,TGTGCCAGCAGCTTAGCGCATCAGGGGTTCCAAGAGACCCAGTACTTC
few,TRBV29-1,TRBJ1-1,NA,CSVGGFEAFF,TGCAGCGTTGGTGGCTTTGAAGCTTTCTTT
NA,TRBV6-1,TRBJ1-1,TRBD1,CATLTAGGYTEAFF,TGTGCCACCCTAACCGCAGGGGGCTACACTGAAGCTTTCTTT
NA,TRBV10-2,TRBJ2-2,TRBD2,CASSESGGMAGELFF,TGCGCCAGCAGTGAGAGCGGGGGCATGGCCGGGGAGCTGTTTTTT
many,TRBV11-2,TRBJ2-5,TRBD2,CASSLRGVEETQYF,TGTGCCAGCAGCTTACGGGGGGTGGAAGAGACCCAGTACTTC
NA,TRBV28,TRBJ2-7,NA,CASSKSYEQYF,TGTGCCAGCAGTAAGTCCTACGAGCAGTACTTC
few,TRBV4-2,TRBJ1-4,NA,CASRSLTGQGEKLFF,TGTGCCAGCAGATCCCTGACAGGCCAGGGGGAAAAACTGTTTTTT
NA,TRBV28,TRBJ2-4,TRBD1,CASNTLGQGARKNIQYF,TGTGCCAGCAATACTCTCGGACAGGGGGCGCGGAAAAACATTCAGTACTTC
NA,TRBV28,TRBJ2-7,NA,CASRRQKTSYEQYF,TGTGCCAGCAGAAGACAGAAAACCTCCTACGAGCAGTACTTC
NA,TRBV7-9,TRBJ2-5,NA,CASTFDRETQYF,TGTGCCAGCACCTTCGACCGGGAGACCCAGTACTTC
few,TRBV6-5,TRBJ2-4,TRBD2,CASSSASLAGGLHSKNIQYF,TGTGCCAGCAGTTCCGCGAGTCTAGCGGGGGGGCTCCATTCCAAAAACATTCAGTACTTC
many,TRBV11-2,TRBJ1-5,NA,CASSLESGYSNQPQHF,TGTGCCAGCAGCTTAGAATCAGGGTATAGCAATCAGCCCCAGCATTTT
few,TRBV24-1,TRBJ2-3,TRBD2,CATSVAGKDTQYF,TGTGCCACCAGTGTAGCGGGGAAAGATACGCAGTATTTT
NA,TRBV5-1,TRBJ2-5,NA,CASSSRQGKETQYF,TGCGCCAGCAGCTCCCGGCAGGGGAAAGAGACCCAGTACTTC
NA,TRBV3-1,TRBJ2-6,NA,CATLSGANVLTF,TGTGCCACACTCTCTGGGGCCAACGTCCTGACTTTC
NA,TRBV5-3,TRBJ1-1,TRBD1,CARSLGDRMVENTEAFF,TGTGCCAGAAGCTTGGGGGACAGGATGGTAGAGAACACTGAAGCTTTCTTT
NA,TRBV18,TRBJ1-1,NA,CASSLNVRRGRVTEAFF,TGTGCCAGCTCACTTAATGTACGCAGGGGCAGGGTCACTGAAGCTTTCTTT
many,TRBV18,TRBJ1-1,NA,CASSPNRVNTEAFF,TGTGCCAGCTCACCGAACAGGGTTAACACTGAAGCTTTCTTT
once,TRBV7-2,TRBJ1-5,NA,CASSLTTGDNQPQHF,TGTGCCAGCAGCTTAACCACAGGAGACAATCAGCCCCAGCATTTT
few,TRBV29-1,TRBJ2-5,NA,CSVDSRPDGETQYF,TGCAGCGTTGATTCGAGACCTGATGGGGAGACCCAGTACTTC
NA,TRBV20-1,TRBJ2-3,NA,CSVWDGTDTQYF,TGCAGTGTCTGGGACGGCACAGATACGCAGTATTTT
many,TRBV5-5,TRBJ1-2,NA,CASSLEQSNYGYTF,TGTGCCAGCAGCTTGGAACAGAGTAACTATGGCTACACCTTC
NA,TRBV18,TRBJ2-7,NA,CASSPPLGHNYEQYF,TGTGCCAGCTCACCACCGTTGGGACACAATTACGAGCAGTACTTC
few,TRBV28,TRBJ1-6,NA,CASSPTPWNNSPLHF,TGTGCCAGCAGCCCCACCCCATGGAACAATTCACCCCTCCACTTT
NA,TRBV10-3,TRBJ2-1,TRBD1,CATTPGQGAYEQFF,TGTGCCACCACCCCGGGACAGGGGGCGTATGAGCAGTTCTTC
NA,TRBV11-2,TRBJ2-5,NA,CASSFEGDETQYF,TGTGCCAGCAGCTTCGAGGGTGACGAGACCCAGTACTTC
NA,TRBV7-9,TRBJ2-5,NA,CASSAGLGETQYF,TGTGCCAGCAGCGCGGGACTGGGAGAGACCCAGTACTTC
few,TRBV27,TRBJ2-3,NA,CASSIQTSTDTQYF,TGTGCCAGCAGTATACAGACGAGCACAGATACGCAGTATTTT
NA,TRBV2,TRBJ1-6,NA,CASGFRIADYSPLHF,TGTGCCAGCGGGTTTCGGATAGCGGACTATTCACCCCTCCACTTT
few,TRBV5-5,TRBJ2-2,TRBD1,CASSVAGTATGELFF,TGTGCCAGCAGCGTAGCCGGGACAGCCACCGGGGAGCTGTTTTTT
NA,TRBV19,TRBJ2-1,NA,CASSLGPSQSYNEQFF,TGTGCCAGTAGTTTGGGCCCCAGTCAATCCTACAATGAGCAGTTCTTC
NA,TRBV6-5,TRBJ1-4,NA,CASKSPGDEKLFF,TGTGCCAGCAAATCCCCAGGAGATGAAAAACTGTTTTTT
few,TRBV7-9,TRBJ2-7,TRBD1,CASSRTGGAYEQYF,TGTGCCAGCAGCCGGACAGGGGGGGCCTACGAGCAGTACTTC
few,TRBV11-3,TRBJ2-6,NA,CASSLSSGAGTNVLTF,TGTGCCAGCAGCCTGAGTTCAGGGGCTGGGACCAACGTCCTGACTTTC
few,TRBV28,TRBJ1-2,NA,CASNVGPQGYTF,TGTGCCAGCAACGTGGGGCCCCAAGGCTACACCTTC
NA,TRBV29-1,TRBJ1-1,NA,CSAGTANTEAFF,TGCAGCGCCGGGACGGCGAACACTGAAGCTTTCTTT
NA,TRBV4-3,TRBJ2-1,NA,CASSQDTVSYNEQFF,TGCGCCAGCAGCCAAGACACGGTCTCCTACAATGAGCAGTTCTTC
NA,TRBV5-1,TRBJ1-5,NA,CASSPRGELNQPQHF,TGCGCCAGCAGCCCGAGAGGGGAGCTCAATCAGCCCCAGCATTTT
NA,TRBV18,TRBJ1-1,NA,CASSPGRTRGTEAFF,TGTGCCAGCTCACCGGGCCGGACCAGAGGCACTGAAGCTTTCTTT
few,TRBV29-1,TRBJ1-2,NA,CSVASVYGYTF,TGCAGCGTTGCGTCTGTCTATGGCTACACCTTC
NA,TRBV7-9,TRBJ1-4,NA,CASSADQGSGEKLFF,TGTGCCAGCAGCGCCGACCAGGGTTCAGGGGAAAAACTGTTTTTT
few,TRBV7-9,TRBJ1-2,NA,CASSWSDGYTF,TGTGCCAGCAGCTGGAGTGATGGCTACACCTTC
few,TRBV6-1,TRBJ2-4,TRBD1,CASNPTGGFFLGAKNIQYF,TGTGCCAGCAATCCTACAGGGGGCTTTTTTCTCGGTGCCAAAAACATTCAGTACTTC
few,TRBV12-3/TRBV12-4,TRBJ1-1,NA,CASSLGSSGGEAFF,TGTGCCAGCAGTTTAGGTTCGTCAGGCGGTGAAGCTTTCTTT
NA,TRBV29-1,TRBJ2-1,NA,CSVDPPGLSNEQFF,TGCAGCGTTGATCCTCCAGGGCTTTCGAATGAGCAGTTCTTC
NA,TRBV14,TRBJ2-1,NA,CASSQRVGIEYNEQFF,TGTGCCAGCAGCCAACGGGTCGGGATAGAATACAATGAGCAGTTCTTC